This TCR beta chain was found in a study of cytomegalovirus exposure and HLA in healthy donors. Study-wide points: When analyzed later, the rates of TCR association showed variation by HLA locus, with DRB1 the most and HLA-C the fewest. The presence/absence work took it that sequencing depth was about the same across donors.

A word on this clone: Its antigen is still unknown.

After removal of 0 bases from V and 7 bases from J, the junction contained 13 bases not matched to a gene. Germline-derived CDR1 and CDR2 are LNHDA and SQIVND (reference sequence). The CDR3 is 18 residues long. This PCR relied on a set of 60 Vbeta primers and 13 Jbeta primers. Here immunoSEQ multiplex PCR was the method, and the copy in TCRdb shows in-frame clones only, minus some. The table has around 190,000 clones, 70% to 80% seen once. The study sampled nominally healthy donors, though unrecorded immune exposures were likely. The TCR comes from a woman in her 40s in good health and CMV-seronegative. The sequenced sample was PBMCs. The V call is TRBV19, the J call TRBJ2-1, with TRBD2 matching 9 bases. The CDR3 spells CASSIEPPGLAGRNEQFF. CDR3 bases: TGTGCCAGTAGTATAGAGCCGCCCGGGCTAGCGGGAAGGAATGAGCAGTTCTTC.